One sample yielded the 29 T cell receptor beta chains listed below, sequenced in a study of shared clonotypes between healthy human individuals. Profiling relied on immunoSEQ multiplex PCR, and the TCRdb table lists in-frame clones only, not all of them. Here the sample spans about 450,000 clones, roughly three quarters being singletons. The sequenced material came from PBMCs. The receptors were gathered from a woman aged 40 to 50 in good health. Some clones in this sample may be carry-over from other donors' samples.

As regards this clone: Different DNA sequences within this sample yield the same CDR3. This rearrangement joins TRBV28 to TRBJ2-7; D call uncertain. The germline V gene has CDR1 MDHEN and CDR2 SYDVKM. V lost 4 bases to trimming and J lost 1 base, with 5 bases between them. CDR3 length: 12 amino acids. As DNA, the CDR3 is TGTGCCAGCAGTTCCGGGTCCTACGAGCAGTACTTC. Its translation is CASSSGSYEQYF.

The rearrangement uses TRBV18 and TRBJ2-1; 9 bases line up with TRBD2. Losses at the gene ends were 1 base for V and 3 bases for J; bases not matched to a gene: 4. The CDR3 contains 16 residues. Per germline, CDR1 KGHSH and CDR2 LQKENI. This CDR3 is CASSPLAGDLYNEQFF. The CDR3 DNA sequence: TGTGCCAGCTCACCACTAGCGGGGGATCTCTACAATGAGCAGTTCTTC.

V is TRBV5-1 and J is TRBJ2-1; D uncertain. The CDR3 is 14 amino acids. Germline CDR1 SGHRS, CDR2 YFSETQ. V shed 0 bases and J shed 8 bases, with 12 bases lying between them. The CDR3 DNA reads TGCGCCAGCAGCTTGGAGGCAGGCCGGGATGAGCAGTTCTTC. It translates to CASSLEAGRDEQFF.

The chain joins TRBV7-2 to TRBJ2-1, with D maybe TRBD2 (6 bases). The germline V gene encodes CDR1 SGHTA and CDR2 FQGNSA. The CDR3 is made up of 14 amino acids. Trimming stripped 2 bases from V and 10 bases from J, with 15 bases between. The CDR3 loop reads CASSLTSTRREQFF. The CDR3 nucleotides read TGTGCCAGCAGCTTAACTTCGACTAGACGCGAGCAGTTCTTC.

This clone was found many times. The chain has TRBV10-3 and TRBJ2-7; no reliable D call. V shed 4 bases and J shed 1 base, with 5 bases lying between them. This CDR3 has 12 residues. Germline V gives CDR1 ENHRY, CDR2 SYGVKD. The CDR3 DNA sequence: TGTGCCATCAGTGCCGGATCCTACGAGCAGTACTTC. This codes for CAISAGSYEQYF.

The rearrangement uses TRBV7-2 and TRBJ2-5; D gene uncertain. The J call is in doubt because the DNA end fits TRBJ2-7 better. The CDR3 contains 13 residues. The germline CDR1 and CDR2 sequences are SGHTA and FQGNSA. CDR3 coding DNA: TGTGCCAGCAGCTTAGACGTCGTTTACGAGCAGTACTTC. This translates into CASSLDVVYEQYF.

The CDR3 here is CASRDPGLGAREQFF. The DNA for the CDR3 is TGTGCCAGCAGAGACCCGGGACTAGGCGCAAGGGAGCAGTTCTTC. This chain links TRBV2 with TRBJ2-1; 8 nucleotides align to TRBD2. CDR1 and CDR2 from the germline V gene are SNHLY and FYNNEI. Trimming took 6 bases from V and 10 from J; bases not matched to a gene: 14. The CDR3 extends over 15 amino acids.

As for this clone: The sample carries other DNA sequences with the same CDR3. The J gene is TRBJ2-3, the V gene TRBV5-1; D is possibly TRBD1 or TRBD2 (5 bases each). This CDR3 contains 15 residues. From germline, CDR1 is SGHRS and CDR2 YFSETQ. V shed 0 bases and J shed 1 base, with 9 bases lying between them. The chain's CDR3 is CASSLEGRRTDTQYF. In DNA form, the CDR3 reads TGCGCCAGCAGCTTGGAGGGACGGCGCACAGATACGCAGTATTTT.

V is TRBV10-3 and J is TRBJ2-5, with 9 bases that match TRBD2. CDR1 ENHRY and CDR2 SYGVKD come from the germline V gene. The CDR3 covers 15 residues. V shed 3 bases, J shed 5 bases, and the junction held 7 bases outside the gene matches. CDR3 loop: CAISDASGIGETQYF. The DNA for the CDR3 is TGTGCCATCAGTGATGCTAGCGGGATTGGGGAGACCCAGTACTTC.

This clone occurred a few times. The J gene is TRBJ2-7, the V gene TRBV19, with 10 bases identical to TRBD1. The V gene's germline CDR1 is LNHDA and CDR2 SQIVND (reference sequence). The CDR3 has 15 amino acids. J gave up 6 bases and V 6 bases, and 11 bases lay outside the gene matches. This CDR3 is CASRQLDRDRGEQYF. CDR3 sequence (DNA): TGTGCCAGTAGACAGCTCGACCGGGACAGGGGCGAGCAGTACTTC.

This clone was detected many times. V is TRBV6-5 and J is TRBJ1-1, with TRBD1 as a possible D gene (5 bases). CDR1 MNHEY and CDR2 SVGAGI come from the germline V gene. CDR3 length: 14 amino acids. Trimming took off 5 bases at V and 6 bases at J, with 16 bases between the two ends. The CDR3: CASSEVTGVAEAFF. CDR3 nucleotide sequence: TGTGCCAGCAGTGAAGTGACGGGGGTAGCTGAAGCTTTCTTT.

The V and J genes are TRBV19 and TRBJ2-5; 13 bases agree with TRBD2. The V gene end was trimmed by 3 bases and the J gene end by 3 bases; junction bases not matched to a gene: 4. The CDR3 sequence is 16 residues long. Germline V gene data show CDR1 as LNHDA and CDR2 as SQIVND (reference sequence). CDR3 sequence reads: CASSMPGLAGKETQYF. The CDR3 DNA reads TGTGCCAGTAGTATGCCGGGACTAGCGGGAAAAGAGACCCAGTACTTC.

CDR3 DNA: TGTGCCAGCAGCCGACTAGCGGAGACCTACAATGAGCAGTTCTTC. It specifies CASSRLAETYNEQFF. This chain joins TRBV11-3 and TRBJ2-1; 9 bases agree with TRBD2. In germline, CDR1 is SGHNT, CDR2 YENEEA. With V trimmed by 5 bases and J by 2 bases, 4 bases remained unmatched. The CDR3 is 15 residues long.

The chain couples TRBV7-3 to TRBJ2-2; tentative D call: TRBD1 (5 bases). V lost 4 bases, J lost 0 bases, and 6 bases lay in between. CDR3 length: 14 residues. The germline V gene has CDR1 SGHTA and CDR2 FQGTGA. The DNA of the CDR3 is TGTGCCAGCAGCTCGGACACGAACACCGGGGAGCTGTTTTTT. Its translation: CASSSDTNTGELFF.

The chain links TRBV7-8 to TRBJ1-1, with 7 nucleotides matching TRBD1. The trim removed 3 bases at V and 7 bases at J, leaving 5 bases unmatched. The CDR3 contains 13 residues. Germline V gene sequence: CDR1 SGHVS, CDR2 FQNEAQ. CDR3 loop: CASSFTRGNEAFF. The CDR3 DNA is TGTGCCAGCAGCTTTACCAGGGGGAATGAAGCTTTCTTT.

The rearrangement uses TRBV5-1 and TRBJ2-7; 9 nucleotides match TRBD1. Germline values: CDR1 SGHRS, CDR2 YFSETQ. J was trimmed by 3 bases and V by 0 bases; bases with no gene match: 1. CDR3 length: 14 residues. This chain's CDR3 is CASSLGGQGYEQYF. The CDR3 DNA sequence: TGCGCCAGCAGCTTGGGGGGACAGGGCTACGAGCAGTACTTC.

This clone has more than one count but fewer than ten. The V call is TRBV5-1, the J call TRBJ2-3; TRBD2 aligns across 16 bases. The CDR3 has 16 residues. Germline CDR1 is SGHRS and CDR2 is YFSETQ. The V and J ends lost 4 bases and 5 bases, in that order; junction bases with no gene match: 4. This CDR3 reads CASSRGLAGGEDTQYF. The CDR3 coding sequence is TGCGCCAGCAGCAGGGGACTAGCGGGAGGGGAAGATACGCAGTATTTT.

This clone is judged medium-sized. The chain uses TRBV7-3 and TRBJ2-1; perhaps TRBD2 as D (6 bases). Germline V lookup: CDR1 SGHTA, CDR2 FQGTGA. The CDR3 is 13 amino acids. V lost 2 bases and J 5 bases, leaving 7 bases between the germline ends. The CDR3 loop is CASSLASDNEQFF. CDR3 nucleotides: TGTGCCAGCAGCTTAGCTAGCGACAATGAGCAGTTCTTC.

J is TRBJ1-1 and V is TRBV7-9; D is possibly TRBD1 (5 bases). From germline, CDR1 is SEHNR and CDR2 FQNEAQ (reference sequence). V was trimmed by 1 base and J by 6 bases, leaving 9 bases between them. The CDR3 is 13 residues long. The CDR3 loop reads CASSLVGGAEAFF. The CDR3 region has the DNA TGTGCCAGCAGCTTAGTTGGGGGTGCTGAAGCTTTCTTT.

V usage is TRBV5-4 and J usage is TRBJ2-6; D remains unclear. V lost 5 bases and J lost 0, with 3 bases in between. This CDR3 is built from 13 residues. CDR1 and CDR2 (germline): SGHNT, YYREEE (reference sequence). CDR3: CASRTSGANVLTF. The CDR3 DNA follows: TGTGCCAGCAGGACCTCTGGGGCCAACGTCCTGACTTTC.

DNA for the CDR3: TGTGCCTGGAGTGTAGACGGGGGCTACGAGCAGTACTTC. It yields the protein CAWSVDGGYEQYF. J is TRBJ2-7 and V is TRBV30; tentative D call: TRBD2 (6 bases). CDR1 is GTSNPN and CDR2 is SVGIG in the germline V gene (reference sequence). There are 13 residues in the CDR3. V was clipped by 0 bases and J by 3 bases, with 9 bases between them. The whole variable domain, filled in from reference TRBV30 and TRBJ2-7, reads SQTIHQWPATLVQPVGSPLSLECTVEGTSNPNLYWYRQAAGRGLQLLFYSVGIGQISSEVPQNLSASRPQDRQFILSSKKLLLSDSGFYLCAWSVDGGYEQYFGPGTRLTVT.

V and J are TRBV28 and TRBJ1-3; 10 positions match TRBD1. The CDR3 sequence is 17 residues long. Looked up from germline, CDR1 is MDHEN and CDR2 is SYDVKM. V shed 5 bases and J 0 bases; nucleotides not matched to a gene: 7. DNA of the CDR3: TGTGCCAGCAGTCCAGGACAGGGGGTCATCTCTGGAAACACCATATATTTT. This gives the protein CASSPGQGVISGNTIYF. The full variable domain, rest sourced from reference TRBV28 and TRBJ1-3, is DVKVTQSSRYLVKRTGEKVFLECVQDMDHENMFWYRQDPGLGLRLIYFSYDVKMKEKGDIPEGYSVSREKKERFSLILESASTNQTSMYLCASSPGQGVISGNTIYFGEGSWLTVV.

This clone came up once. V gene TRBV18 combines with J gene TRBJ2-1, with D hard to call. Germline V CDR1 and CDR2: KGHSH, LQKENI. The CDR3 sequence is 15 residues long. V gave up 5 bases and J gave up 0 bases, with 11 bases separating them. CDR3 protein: CASSMRTDSYNEQFF. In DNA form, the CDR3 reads TGTGCCAGCTCAATGCGAACAGACTCCTACAATGAGCAGTTCTTC.

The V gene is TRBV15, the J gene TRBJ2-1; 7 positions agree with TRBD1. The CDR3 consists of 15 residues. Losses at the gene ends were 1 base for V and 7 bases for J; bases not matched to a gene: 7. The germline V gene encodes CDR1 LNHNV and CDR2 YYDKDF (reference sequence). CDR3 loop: CATSRGYAQGNEQFF. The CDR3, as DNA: TGTGCCACCAGCAGAGGGTACGCACAGGGGAATGAGCAGTTCTTC. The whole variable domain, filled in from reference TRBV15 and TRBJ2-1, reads DAMVIQNPRYQVTQFGKPVTLSCSQTLNHNVMYWYQQKSSQAPKLLFHYYDKDFNNEADTPDNFQSRRPNTSFCFLDIRSPGLGDTAMYLCATSRGYAQGNEQFFGPGTRLTVL.

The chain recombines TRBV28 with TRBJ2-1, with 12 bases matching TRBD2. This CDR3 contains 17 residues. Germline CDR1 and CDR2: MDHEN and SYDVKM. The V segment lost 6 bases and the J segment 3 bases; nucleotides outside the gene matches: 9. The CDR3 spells CASRLAGGHAFYNEQFF. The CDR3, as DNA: TGTGCCAGCAGACTAGCGGGAGGCCACGCATTCTACAATGAGCAGTTCTTC.

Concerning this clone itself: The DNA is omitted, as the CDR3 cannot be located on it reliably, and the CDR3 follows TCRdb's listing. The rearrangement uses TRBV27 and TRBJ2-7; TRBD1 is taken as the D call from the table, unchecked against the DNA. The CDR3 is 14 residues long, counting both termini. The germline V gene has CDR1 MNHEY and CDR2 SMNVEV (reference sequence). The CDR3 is CASSFGPGTYEQYF.

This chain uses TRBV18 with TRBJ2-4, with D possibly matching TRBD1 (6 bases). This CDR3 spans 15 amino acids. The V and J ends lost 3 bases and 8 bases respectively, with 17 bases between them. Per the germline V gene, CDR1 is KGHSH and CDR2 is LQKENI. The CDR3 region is CASSPAQGRTDIQYF. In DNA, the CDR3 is TGTGCCAGCTCACCCGCACAGGGTAGGACGGACATTCAGTACTTC.

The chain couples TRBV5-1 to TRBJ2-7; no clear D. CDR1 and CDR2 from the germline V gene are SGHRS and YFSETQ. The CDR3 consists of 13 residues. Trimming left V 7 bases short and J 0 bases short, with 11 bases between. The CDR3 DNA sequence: TGCGCCAGCTCTGGCGGAAACTCCTACGAGCAGTACTTC. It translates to CASSGGNSYEQYF.

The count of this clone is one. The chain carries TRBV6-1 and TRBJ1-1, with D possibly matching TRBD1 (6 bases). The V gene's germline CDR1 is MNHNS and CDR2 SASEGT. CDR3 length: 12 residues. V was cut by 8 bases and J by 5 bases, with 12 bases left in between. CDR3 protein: CASWGRRTEAFF. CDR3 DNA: TGTGCCAGCTGGGGGCGCAGGACTGAAGCTTTCTTT.